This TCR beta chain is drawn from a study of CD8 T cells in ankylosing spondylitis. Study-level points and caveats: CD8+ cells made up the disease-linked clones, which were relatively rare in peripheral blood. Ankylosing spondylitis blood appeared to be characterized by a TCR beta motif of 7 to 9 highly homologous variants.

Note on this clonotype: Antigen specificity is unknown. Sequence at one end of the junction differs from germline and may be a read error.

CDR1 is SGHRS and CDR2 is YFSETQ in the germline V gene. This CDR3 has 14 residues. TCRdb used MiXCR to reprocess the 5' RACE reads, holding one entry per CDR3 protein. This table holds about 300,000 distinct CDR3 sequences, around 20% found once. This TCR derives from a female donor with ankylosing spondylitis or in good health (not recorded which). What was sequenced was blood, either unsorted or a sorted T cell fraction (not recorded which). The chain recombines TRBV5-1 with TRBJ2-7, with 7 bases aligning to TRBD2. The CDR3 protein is CASSSGLVTYEQHF. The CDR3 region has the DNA TGCGCCAGCAGCAGCGGACTAGTCACCTACGAGCAGCACTTC.